A single sample is the source of the 10 T cell receptor beta chains below, sequenced in a study of early T cells in non-severe SARS-CoV-2 infection. TCRdb analysed the 5' RACE reads with MiXCR anew, one entry per CDR3 protein. Among tens of thousands of distinct CDR3 sequences listed, 2.5% to 3.5% were seen once. Sample: whole blood. Receptor source: an adult who was a healthcare worker with PCR-confirmed SARS-CoV-2 infection or an uninfected control (not recorded which).

The V gene is TRBV3-1, the J gene TRBJ2-6, with 8 bases lining up with TRBD2. CDR3 length equals 20 residues. Germline lookup yields CDR1 LGHDT and CDR2 YNNKEL (reference sequence). V dropped 0 bases and J dropped 0; count of bases not matched to a gene: 10. This CDR3 is CASSQERVAGQLSGANVLTF. In DNA form, the CDR3 reads TGTGCCAGCAGCCAAGAGAGGGTAGCGGGGCAACTCTCTGGGGCCAACGTCCTGACTTTC.

This clonotype has ten or more counts. This sequence joins TRBV11-2 and TRBJ2-5, with TRBD2 identical over 10 bases. CDR3 length equals 16 residues. V was clipped by 3 bases and J by 3 bases; unmatched bases: 7. The V gene's germline CDR1 is SGHAT and CDR2 FQNNGV. This CDR3 reads CASSFASGGLKETQYF. CDR3 bases: TGTGCCAGCAGCTTCGCTAGCGGGGGACTTAAAGAGACCCAGTACTTC.

This clonotype was seen at least ten times. The chain links TRBV9 to TRBJ1-2; unclear D gene. The CDR3 length is 18 residues. The ends were cut back, 0 bases at V and 7 bases at J, with 25 bases in the middle. The germline gives CDR1 SGDLS, CDR2 YYNGEE. CDR3 loop: CASSVAPMTSISSGGYTF. The CDR3 coding sequence is TGTGCCAGCAGCGTAGCCCCGATGACATCTATCTCATCCGGTGGCTACACCTTC.

This clonotype appeared many times. The CDR3 region has the DNA TGTGCCAGCAGTTTAGTAGCGGGGGGGCGCGCAGATACGCAGTATTTT. Amino acids: CASSLVAGGRADTQYF. The chain links TRBV28 to TRBJ2-3, with TRBD2 matching over 11 bases. There are 16 residues in the CDR3. Trimming took 2 bases from V and 4 from J; bases not matched to a gene: 5. Germline V gene lookup returns CDR1 MDHEN and CDR2 SYDVKM.

In its sample, this clonotype ranks as medium-sized. The chain's CDR3 is CASSLAFMGTRQSVGSKNIQYF. The CDR3 coding sequence is TGTGCCAGCAGTTTAGCGTTCATGGGGACACGGCAGAGCGTGGGATCCAAAAACATTCAGTACTTC. The rearrangement links TRBV12-3 or TRBV12-4 to TRBJ2-4, with D perhaps TRBD1 (6 bases). The CDR3 sequence is 22 residues long. Trimming pared 0 bases from V and 2 bases from J, leaving 29 bases between.

This clonotype was counted at least ten times. The chain couples TRBV2 to TRBJ2-1; 9 bases fit TRBD1. Germline lookup yields CDR1 SNHLY and CDR2 FYNNEI. V lost 8 bases, J lost 1 base, and 0 bases stayed unmatched. This CDR3 is 13 amino acids long. The CDR3 sequence is CASGTGSYNEQFF. Written as DNA, the CDR3 is TGTGCCAGCGGGACAGGGTCCTACAATGAGCAGTTCTTC. The entire variable domain, with the rest obtained from reference TRBV2 and TRBJ2-1, is as follows: EPEVTQTPSHQVTQMGQEVILRCVPISNHLYFYWYRQILGQKVEFLVSFYNNEISEKSEIFDDQFSVERPDGSNFTLKIRSTKLEDSAMYFCASGTGSYNEQFFGPGTRLTVL.

This clonotype was seen repeatedly, ten times or more. The chain couples TRBV20-1 to TRBJ2-7; TRBD1 is a possible D gene (6 bases). Trimming stripped 0 bases from V and 5 bases from J, with 11 bases between. The germline V gene encodes CDR1 DFQATT and CDR2 SNEGSKA (reference sequence). There are 13 residues in the CDR3. In nucleotides, the CDR3 is TGCAGTGCTAGAGATCCGACAGGAGACGAGCAGTACGTC. It encodes CSARDPTGDEQYV.

By sample share, this clonotype is medium-sized (0.01 to 0.1%). V is TRBV12-3 or TRBV12-4 and J is TRBJ2-7, with 8 bases lining up with TRBD1. Germline trimming cut 7 bases from V and 0 bases from J; bases unmatched to any gene: 8. This CDR3 has 15 amino acids. The CDR3 DNA reads as TGTGCCAGCAATTTGGGACAGGTCAGCTCCTACGAGCAGTACGTC. Its translation: CASNLGQVSSYEQYV.

The table lists this clonotype with many counts. The chain carries TRBV7-8 and TRBJ1-4; D is possibly TRBD1 (6 bases). Trimming removed 5 bases at V and 3 bases at J, with 13 bases between. From germline, CDR1 is SGHVS and CDR2 FQNEAQ. The CDR3 spans 15 residues. The CDR3 DNA is TGTGCCAGCAGCCGGTCAGGGGTCTCTAATGAAAAACTGTTTTTT. Protein sequence: CASSRSGVSNEKLFF.

This clonotype was detected ten times or more. CDR3 DNA sequence: TGTGCCAGCTCATATCAGCGAGGGGATGATAGCTCCTACAATGAGCAGTTCTTC. Encoded protein: CASSYQRGDDSSYNEQFF. The chain has TRBV18 and TRBJ2-1; possibly TRBD1 or TRBD2 for D (5 bases each). Trimming took 5 bases from V and 0 from J, leaving 20 bases between them. The CDR3 runs 18 residues. Germline loops: CDR1 KGHSH, CDR2 LQKENI. The entire variable domain, with the rest obtained from reference TRBV18 and TRBJ2-1, is as follows: NAGVMQNPRHLVRRRGQEARLRCSPMKGHSHVYWYRQLPEEGLKFMVYLQKENIIDESGMPKERFSAEFPKEGPSILRIQQVVRGDSAAYFCASSYQRGDDSSYNEQFFGPGTRLTVL.